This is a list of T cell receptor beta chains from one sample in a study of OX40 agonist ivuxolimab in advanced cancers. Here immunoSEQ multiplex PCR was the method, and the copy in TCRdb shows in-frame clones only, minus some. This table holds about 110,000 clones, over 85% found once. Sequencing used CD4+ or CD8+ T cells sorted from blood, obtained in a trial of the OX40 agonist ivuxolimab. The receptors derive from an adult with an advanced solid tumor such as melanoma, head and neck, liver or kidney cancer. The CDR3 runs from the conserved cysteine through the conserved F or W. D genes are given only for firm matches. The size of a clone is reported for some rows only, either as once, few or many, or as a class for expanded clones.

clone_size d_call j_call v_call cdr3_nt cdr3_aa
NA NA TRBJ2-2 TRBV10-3 TGTGCCATCACCAACCGAGGGGGATTCACCGGGGAGCTGTTTTTT CAITNRGGFTGELFF
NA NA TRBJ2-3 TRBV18 TGTGCCAGCTCACCCCTGACAAACCAGGCAGATACGCAGTATTTT CASSPLTNQADTQYF
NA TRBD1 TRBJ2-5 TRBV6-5 TGTGCCAGCAGTCCCCCAGGGACAGGGCTGCAGACCCAGTACTTC CASSPPGTGLQTQYF
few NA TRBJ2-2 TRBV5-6 TGTGCCAGCAGCTTGGTGTCTGGGAACACCGGGGAGCTGTTTTTT CASSLVSGNTGELFF
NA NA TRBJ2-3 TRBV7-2 TGTGCCAGCAGCTTCGGGGCCTCCACAGATACGCAGTATTTT CASSFGASTDTQYF
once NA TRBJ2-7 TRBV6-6 TGTGCCAGCAGCCCGGACAACTACGAGCAGTACTTC CASSPDNYEQYF
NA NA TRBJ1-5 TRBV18 TGTGCCAGCTCACCAGATGGACAGCGCAATCAGCCCCAGCATTTT CASSPDGQRNQPQHF
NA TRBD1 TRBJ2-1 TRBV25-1 TGTGCCAGCAGCGAGAGACAGGGGCAGAATGAGCAGTTCTTC CASSERQGQNEQFF
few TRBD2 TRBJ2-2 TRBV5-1 TGCGCCAGCAGCTTGACTAGCGGGAGGACCTTCACCGGGGAGCTGTTTTTT CASSLTSGRTFTGELFF
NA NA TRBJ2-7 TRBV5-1 TGCGCCAGCAGCTTGGTTGAGGGGTTGTACGAGCAGTACTTC CASSLVEGLYEQYF
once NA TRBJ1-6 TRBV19 TGTGCCAGTAGTATGGGGGGGGCCTTCTATAATTCACCCCTCCACTTT CASSMGGAFYNSPLHF
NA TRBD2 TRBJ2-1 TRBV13 TGTGCCAGCAGCTTAGAGCCGGAGACTAGCGGGGGGAACTACAATGAGCAGTTCTTC CASSLEPETSGGNYNEQFF
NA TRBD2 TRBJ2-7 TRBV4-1 TGCGCCAGCAGCCAAGGGACGGGAGGGACCAGCTCCTACGAGCAGTACTTC CASSQGTGGTSSYEQYF
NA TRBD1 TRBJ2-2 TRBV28 TGTGCCAGCAGTTTACTGACAGGGCGCGGCGTAGACACCGGGGAGCTGTTTTTT CASSLLTGRGVDTGELFF
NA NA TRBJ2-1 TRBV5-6 TGTGCCAGCAGCTTTTCTGCGACTAGAGTAATTAATGAGCAGTTCTTC CASSFSATRVINEQFF
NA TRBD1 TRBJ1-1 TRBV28 TGTGCCAGCAGTTTACAACGTACAGGGGGAAGGACTGAAGCTTTCTTT CASSLQRTGGRTEAFF
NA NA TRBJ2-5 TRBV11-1 TGTGCCAGCAGCTTAGGGTCTTCCGTAAACACAGTGACCCAGTACTTC CASSLGSSVNTVTQYF